This T cell receptor (beta chain) was sequenced during a study of identifying expanded T cells in peripheral blood. The CDR3 covers 18 residues. The J segment lost 1 base and the V segment lost 2 bases, leaving 14 bases of the junction unmatched. Germline values: CDR1 SGHRS, CDR2 YFSETQ. Generated by immunoSEQ multiplex PCR, the TCRdb table keeps only in-frame clones and is missing some. The data contain under 100,000 clones, approximately 90% of them singletons. The chain links TRBV5-1 to TRBJ2-7; 8 nucleotides line up with TRBD2. The sample was blood. This TCR was recovered from a person aged 18 to 70 in good health. CDR3 sequence: CASSLVPGLGKASYEQYF. The CDR3 coding sequence is TGCGCCAGCAGCTTAGTACCGGGACTAGGAAAGGCATCCTACGAGCAGTACTTC.